This T cell receptor (beta chain) appears in the sequencing data of a study of T cell repertoires in cytomegalovirus infection. TCRdb used MiXCR to reprocess the reads, holding one entry per CDR3 protein. The data contain 640,000 or so distinct CDR3 sequences, around 30% of them singletons. Details on this clonotype: The antigen is unknown.

Germline V gene lookup returns CDR1 SNHLY and CDR2 FYNNEI. V dropped 6 bases and J dropped 0 bases, with 9 bases sitting between them. The CDR3 contains 14 residues. This chain connects TRBV2 to TRBJ1-5; D possibly corresponds to TRBD1 (5 bases). Sequenced here: cultured PBMCs, sampled from culture after CMV antigen stimulation. The source is a human donor in good health (CMV status not recorded). Some clones in this sample may be carry-over from other donors' samples. For the CDR3, the DNA is TGTGCCAGCAGGGCAGGGATTAGCAATCAGCCCCAGCATTTT. Translation gives CASRAGISNQPQHF.